This TCR beta chain was sequenced during a study of blood T cell repertoires in COVID-19 (dated by TCRdb to the early 2020s). With respect to the entire study: Samples covering the acute and convalescent phases of COVID-19 were provided by collaborators in the United States, Italy and Spain. The material from the prospective study consisted of cDNA or gDNA derived from T cells, B-cell-depleted T cells, or PBMCs. Subjects who had been exposed to COVID-19, were actively infected with it, or had recovered from it provided the deeply sampled blood TCRbeta repertoires that made up the dataset. The repertoires were released in a freely available public database intended as a resource for research on the immune response to SARS-CoV-2. The samples were drawn from two sources: the first 160 participants of the ongoing ImmuneRACE study, and 1,200 or so subjects contributed by 6 global collaborators. A de-identified subject ID, COVID-19 status, age in years and sex were almost always included in the sample metadata. Where available, HLA class I and class II types were taken from metadata supplied by the sample provider and were not determined by assay-based typing. Overall results and qualifications from the work: The quantity of clinical and demographic metadata differed by source and by participant and was supplied without curation.

Samples from volunteer blood donors who had recovered from COVID-19 were contributed by a second Seattle source. The collaborating institutions used their own protocols to collect whole blood in K2EDTA tubes. Collaborator samples were shipped for TCRbeta analysis as frozen whole blood, isolated PBMCs, or DNA extracted from either sample type. TCRbeta CDR3 regions were amplified from genomic DNA using the immunoSEQ Assay, a bias-controlled multiplex PCR. Per the authors' processing: Nucleated cell counts per sample were estimated from amplification of reference gene primers within the assay. To quantify the absolute abundance of each unique TCRbeta CDR3 rearrangement, sequence reads were collapsed and filtered. Productive Simpson clonality was computed per sample as the square root of Simpson's diversity index over productive rearrangements. TCRdb holds this immuneACCESS table with in-frame rearrangements only. Some clones are missing; in checked studies, unresolved V genes explain under half, and the rest has no known cause. V, J and clone size are those of that table, while D and trimming were read from the DNA. Across this sample there are approximately 250,000 clones, with less than 90% seen only once. The ten top clones hold roughly 4.6% of the sample.

Per the germline V gene, MGHRA is the CDR1 and YSYEKL is the CDR2. Counted from cysteine to phenylalanine, this CDR3 has 16 amino acids. The kept DNA is CDR3 alone, 48 bases in frame from the first base. V is pruned by 1 base and J by 6 bases, leaving 6 bases of the junction without a gene match. For this clone: Its antigen is currently not known. Per-base qualities were not stored, and no clone one base away is much larger.

This TCR came from a man between 60 and 75 years old who had recovered from COVID-19. The sample was peripheral blood. The sequence links TRBV4-1 to TRBJ2-2; TRBD1 matches 9 bases in the middle. The base sequence is TGCGCCAGCAGCCAAGGTTACAGGGGGCTATCCGGGGAGCTGTTTTTT. This is translated as CASSQGYRGLSGELFF.